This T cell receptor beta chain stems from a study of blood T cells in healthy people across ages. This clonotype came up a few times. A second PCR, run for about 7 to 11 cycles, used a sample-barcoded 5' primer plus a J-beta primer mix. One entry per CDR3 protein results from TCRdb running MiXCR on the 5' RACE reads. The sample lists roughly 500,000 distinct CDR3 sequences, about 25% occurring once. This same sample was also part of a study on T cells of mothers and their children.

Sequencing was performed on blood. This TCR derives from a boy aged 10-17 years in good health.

The DNA of the CDR3 is TGCGCCAGCAGCCAAGATGCCGGAAGCAATCAGCCCCAGCATTTT. This sequence encodes CASSQDAGSNQPQHF. The V gene is TRBV4-3, the J gene TRBJ1-5; D not resolved. The germline V and J ends were trimmed by 0 bases and 1 base, with 7 bases remaining between them. Looked up from germline, CDR1 is LGHNA and CDR2 is YSLEER. The CDR3 is 15 residues long.